One TCR beta chain is described in this entry. No antigen is known for it. The sample comes from a study of T cell responses to AZD1222 COVID-19 vaccine. The method was immunoSEQ multiplex PCR; TCRdb's version includes in-frame clones alone and lacks a portion of them. The table lists more than 90,000 clones, more than 75% of them singletons. V was pared by 4 bases and J by 1 base, with 7 bases between. Germline CDR1 is SGDLS and CDR2 is YYNGEE. This CDR3 is 13 amino acids long. Study outcomes and limitations: The breadth and depth of Spike-specific TCRs increased once two AZD1222 doses had been given.

The chain employs TRBV9 and TRBJ2-3; no firm D call. This sequence originates from an adult in good health. Sample: peripheral blood, taken on day 0 of AZD1222 vaccination. The CDR3 sequence is CASSFLRTDTQYF. CDR3 coding DNA: TGTGCCAGCAGCTTCCTCCGCACAGATACGCAGTATTTT.